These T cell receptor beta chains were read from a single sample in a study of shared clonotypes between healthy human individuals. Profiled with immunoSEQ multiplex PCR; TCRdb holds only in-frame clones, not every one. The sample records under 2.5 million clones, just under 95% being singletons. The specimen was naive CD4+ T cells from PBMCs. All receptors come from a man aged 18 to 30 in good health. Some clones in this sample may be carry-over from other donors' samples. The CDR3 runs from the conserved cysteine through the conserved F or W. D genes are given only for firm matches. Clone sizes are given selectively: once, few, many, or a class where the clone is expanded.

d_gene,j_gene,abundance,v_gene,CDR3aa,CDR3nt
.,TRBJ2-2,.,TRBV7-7,CASSLAGAGELFF,TGTGCCAGCAGCTTAGCGGGGGCCGGGGAGCTGTTTTTT
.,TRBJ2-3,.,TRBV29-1,CSVQLRLADTQYF,TGCAGCGTCCAACTAAGATTGGCAGATACGCAGTATTTT
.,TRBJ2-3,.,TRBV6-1,CASSRTAVTDTQYF,TGTGCCAGCAGTCGTACCGCGGTGACAGATACGCAGTATTTT
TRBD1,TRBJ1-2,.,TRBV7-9,CASSLYRGNYGYTF,TGTGCCAGCAGCTTGTACAGGGGTAACTATGGCTACACCTTC
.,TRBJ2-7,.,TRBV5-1,CASSLAGAGSYEQYF,TGCGCCAGCAGCTTGGCCGGGGCAGGTTCCTACGAGCAGTACTTC
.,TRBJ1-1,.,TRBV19,CASSIEGQLNTEAFF,TGTGCCAGTAGTATCGAAGGACAGTTAAACACTGAAGCTTTCTTT
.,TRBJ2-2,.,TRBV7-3,CASSSQGTGELFF,TGTGCCAGCAGCTCCCAAGGGACCGGGGAGCTGTTTTTT
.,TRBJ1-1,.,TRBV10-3,CAISGRMEYTEAFF,TGTGCCATCAGTGGCAGAATGGAGTACACTGAAGCTTTCTTT
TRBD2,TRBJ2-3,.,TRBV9,CASSVVAGGRTDTQYF,TGTGCCAGCAGCGTAGTAGCGGGAGGGCGCACAGATACGCAGTATTTT
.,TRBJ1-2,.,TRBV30,CAWGPGGKDGYTF,TGTGCCTGGGGGCCGGGGGGGAAAGATGGCTACACCTTC
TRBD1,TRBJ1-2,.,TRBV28,CASSPGQGDGYTF,TGTGCCAGCAGTCCGGGACAGGGAGATGGCTACACCTTC
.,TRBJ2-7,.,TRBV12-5,CASGSSPRGVRYEQYF,TGTGCTAGTGGTTCATCCCCCCGAGGGGTTCGGTACGAGCAGTACTTC
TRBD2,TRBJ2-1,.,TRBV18,CASSPFTGEGEQFF,TGTGCCAGCTCACCATTCACGGGGGAGGGTGAGCAGTTCTTC
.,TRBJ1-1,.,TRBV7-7,CASSQHRNTEAFF,TGTGCCAGCAGCCAACACAGGAACACTGAAGCTTTCTTT
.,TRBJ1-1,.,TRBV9,CASSVRSGTTEAFF,TGTGCCAGCAGCGTAAGATCCGGGACCACTGAAGCTTTCTTT
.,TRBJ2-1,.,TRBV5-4,CASTLAGSYNEQFF,TGTGCCAGCACCCTGGCGGGTTCCTACAATGAGCAGTTCTTC
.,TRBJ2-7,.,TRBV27,CASSPSGGPSYEQYF,TGTGCCAGCAGTCCCTCCGGAGGTCCCTCCTACGAGCAGTACTTC
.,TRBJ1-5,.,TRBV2,CASREQGPQHF,TGTGCCAGCAGAGAACAGGGCCCCCAGCATTTT
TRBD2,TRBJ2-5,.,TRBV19,CASTLTLAGAGETQYF,TGTGCCAGCACTCTAACCTTAGCGGGAGCCGGGGAGACCCAGTACTTC
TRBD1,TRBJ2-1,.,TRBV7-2,CASRAPGQNYNEQFF,TGTGCCAGCAGGGCACCGGGACAGAACTACAATGAGCAGTTCTTC
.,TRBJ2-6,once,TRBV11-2,CASSPGPDRTANVLTF,TGTGCCAGCAGCCCGGGACCGGATAGGACGGCCAACGTCCTGACTTTC
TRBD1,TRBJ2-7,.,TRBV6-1,CASSAGQAPPGQYF,TGTGCCAGCAGTGCCGGACAGGCTCCACCGGGGCAGTACTTC
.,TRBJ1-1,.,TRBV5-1,CASSLGAVNTEAFF,TGCGCCAGCAGCTTGGGTGCGGTGAACACTGAAGCTTTCTTT
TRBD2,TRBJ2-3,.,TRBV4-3,CASSQAIPGAGVTDTQYF,TGCGCCAGCAGCCAAGCTATACCAGGAGCGGGAGTCACAGATACGCAGTATTTT
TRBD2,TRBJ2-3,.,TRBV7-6,CASSPGRAQDTQYF,TGTGCCAGCAGCCCCGGGAGGGCCCAAGATACGCAGTATTTT
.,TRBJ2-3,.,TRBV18,CASSSGVTDTQYF,TGTGCCAGCTCATCGGGAGTCACAGATACGCAGTATTTT
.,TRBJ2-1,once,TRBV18,CASSPRRRESYNEQFF,TGTGCCAGCTCACCACGGCGCAGGGAGTCCTACAATGAGCAGTTCTTC
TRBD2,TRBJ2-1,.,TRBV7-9,CASSFSGTPYNEQFF,TGTGCCAGCAGCTTTAGCGGGACTCCCTACAATGAGCAGTTCTTC
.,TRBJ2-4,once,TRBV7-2,CASSLLRGQGDIQYF,TGTGCCAGCAGCTTATTGCGAGGGCAGGGAGACATTCAGTACTTC
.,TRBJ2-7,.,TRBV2,CASSDPGQYF,TGTGCCAGCAGTGACCCAGGCCAGTACTTC
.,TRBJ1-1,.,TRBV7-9,CASSYSSGTEAFF,TGTGCCAGCAGCTATTCCTCGGGCACTGAAGCTTTCTTT
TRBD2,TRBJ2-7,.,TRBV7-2,CASSLLLAGGEQYF,TGTGCCAGCAGCTTACTCCTAGCGGGAGGTGAGCAGTACTTC
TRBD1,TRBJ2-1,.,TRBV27,CASSLIRSGQDYNEQFF,TGTGCCAGCAGTTTAATTCGTTCGGGACAGGACTACAATGAGCAGTTCTTC
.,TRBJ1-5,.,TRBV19,CASSIKPPVGYSNQPQHF,TGTGCCAGTAGTATTAAGCCCCCAGTGGGATATAGCAATCAGCCCCAGCATTTT
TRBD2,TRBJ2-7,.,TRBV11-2,CASKTSGSGEQYF,TGTGCCAGCAAAACTAGCGGGAGCGGTGAGCAGTACTTC
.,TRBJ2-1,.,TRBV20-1,CSARGVLVQFF,TGCAGTGCTAGAGGTGTCCTAGTACAGTTCTTC
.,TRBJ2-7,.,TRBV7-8,CASSLGGGTPAEQYF,TGTGCCAGCAGCTTAGGCGGTGGGACCCCAGCCGAGCAGTACTTC
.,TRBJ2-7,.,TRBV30,CAWSPTRRYEQYF,TGTGCCTGGAGCCCGACTAGGCGGTACGAGCAGTACTTC
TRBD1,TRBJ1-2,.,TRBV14,CASSQGRDRLRYGYTF,TGTGCCAGCAGCCAAGGCCGGGACAGGTTAAGATATGGCTACACCTTC
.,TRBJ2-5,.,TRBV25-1,CATRAAGIETQYF,TGTGCCACCAGAGCGGCGGGAATAGAGACCCAGTACTTC
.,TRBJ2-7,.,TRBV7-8,CASSPPGAYEQYF,TGTGCCAGCAGCCCCCCAGGGGCCTACGAGCAGTACTTC
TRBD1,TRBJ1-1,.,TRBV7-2,CASSWTGVTEAFF,TGTGCCAGCAGTTGGACAGGAGTCACTGAAGCTTTCTTT
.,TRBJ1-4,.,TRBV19,CASSIRGPTNEKLFF,TGTGCCAGTAGTATCCGGGGCCCAACTAATGAAAAACTGTTTTTT
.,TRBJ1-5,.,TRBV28,CASSPLKGRDDQPQHF,TGTGCCAGCAGCCCCCTCAAGGGCAGGGACGATCAGCCCCAGCATTTT
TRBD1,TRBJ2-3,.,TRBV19,CASSITGGISRAPDTQYF,TGTGCCAGTAGTATCACAGGGGGTATTAGCAGGGCGCCAGATACGCAGTATTTT
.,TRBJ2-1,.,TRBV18,CASSPPGRDAVGEQFF,TGTGCCAGCTCACCACCGGGGCGGGATGCGGTGGGTGAGCAGTTCTTC
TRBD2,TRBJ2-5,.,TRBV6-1,CASSDKLAGVETQYF,TGTGCCAGCAGTGATAAACTAGCGGGTGTAGAGACCCAGTACTTC
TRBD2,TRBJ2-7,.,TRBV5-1,CASSFRAGSSYEQYF,TGCGCCAGCAGCTTCCGAGCGGGGAGCTCCTACGAGCAGTACTTC